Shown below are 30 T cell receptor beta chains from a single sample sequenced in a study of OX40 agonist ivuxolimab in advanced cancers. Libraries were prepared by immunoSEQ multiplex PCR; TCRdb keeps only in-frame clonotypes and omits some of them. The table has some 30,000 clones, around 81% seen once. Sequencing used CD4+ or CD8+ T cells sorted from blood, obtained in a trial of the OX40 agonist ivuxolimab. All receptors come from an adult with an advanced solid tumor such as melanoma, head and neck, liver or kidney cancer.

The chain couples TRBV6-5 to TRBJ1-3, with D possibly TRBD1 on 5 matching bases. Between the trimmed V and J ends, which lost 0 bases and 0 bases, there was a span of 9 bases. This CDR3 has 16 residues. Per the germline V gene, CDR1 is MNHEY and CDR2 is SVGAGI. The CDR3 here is CASSYSRQYSGNTIYF. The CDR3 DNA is TGTGCCAGCAGTTACTCGAGACAGTACTCTGGAAACACCATATATTTT.

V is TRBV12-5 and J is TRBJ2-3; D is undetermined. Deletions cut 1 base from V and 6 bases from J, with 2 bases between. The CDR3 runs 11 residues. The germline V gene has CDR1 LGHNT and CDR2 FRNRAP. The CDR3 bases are TGTGCTAGTGGTTTGGGGGATACGCAGTATTTT. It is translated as CASGLGDTQYF. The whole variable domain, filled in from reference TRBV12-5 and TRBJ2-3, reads DARVTQTPRHKVTEMGQEVTMRCQPILGHNTVFWYRQTMMQGLELLAYFRNRAPLDDSGMPKDRFSAEMPDATLATLKIQPSEPRDSAVYFCASGLGDTQYFGPGTRLTVL.

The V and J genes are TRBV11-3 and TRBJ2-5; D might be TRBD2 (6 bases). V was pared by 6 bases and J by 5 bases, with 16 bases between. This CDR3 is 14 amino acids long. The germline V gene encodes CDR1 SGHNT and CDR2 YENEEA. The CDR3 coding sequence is TGTGCCAGCAGTCTGGGCGGGGCCCAGGAGACCCAGTACTTC. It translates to CASSLGGAQETQYF.

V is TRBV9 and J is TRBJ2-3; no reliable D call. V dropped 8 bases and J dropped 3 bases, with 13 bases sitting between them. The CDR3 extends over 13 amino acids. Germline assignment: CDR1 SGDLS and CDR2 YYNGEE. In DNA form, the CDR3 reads TGTGCCAGTGGTGGACGGCGGACAGATACGCAGTATTTT. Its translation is CASGGRRTDTQYF.

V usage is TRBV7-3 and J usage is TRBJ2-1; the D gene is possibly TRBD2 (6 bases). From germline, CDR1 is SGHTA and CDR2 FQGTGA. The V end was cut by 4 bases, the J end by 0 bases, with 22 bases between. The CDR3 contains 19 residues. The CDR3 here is CASSSYGSNMGDSYNEQFF. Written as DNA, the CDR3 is TGTGCCAGCAGCTCCTACGGGAGTAACATGGGGGACTCCTACAATGAGCAGTTCTTC.

The CDR3 loop reads CASSKAIVRELVGYEQYF. Written as DNA, the CDR3 is TGTGCCAGCAGCAAAGCGATCGTTAGGGAACTAGTTGGCTACGAGCAGTACTTC. J is TRBJ2-7 and V is TRBV21-1; the DNA was not used to check the table's D call, TRBD2. TRBV21-1 is shown as a pseudogene. The CDR3 is made up of 18 amino acids.

The CDR3 DNA reads as TGTGCCAGCAGCGAGGGCCGGGCAGAAGATACGCAGTATTTT. Protein sequence: CASSEGRAEDTQYF. The rearrangement uses TRBV9 and TRBJ2-3, with no clear D. Germline CDR1 and CDR2: SGDLS and YYNGEE. V lost 3 bases, J lost 5 bases, and 13 bases lay in between. CDR3 length: 14 residues.

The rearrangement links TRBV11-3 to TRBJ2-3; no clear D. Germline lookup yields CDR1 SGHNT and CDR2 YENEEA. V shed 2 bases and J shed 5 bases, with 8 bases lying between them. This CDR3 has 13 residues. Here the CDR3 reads CASSLNYRDTQYF. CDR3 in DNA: TGTGCCAGCAGCTTAAACTACAGAGATACGCAGTATTTT.

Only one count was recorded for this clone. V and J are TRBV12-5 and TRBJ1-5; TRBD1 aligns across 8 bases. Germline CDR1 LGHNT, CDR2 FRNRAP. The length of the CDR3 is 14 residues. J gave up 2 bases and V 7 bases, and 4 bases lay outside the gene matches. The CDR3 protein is CASAMGQGNQPQHF. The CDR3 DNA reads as TGTGCTAGTGCTATGGGACAGGGCAATCAGCCCCAGCATTTT.

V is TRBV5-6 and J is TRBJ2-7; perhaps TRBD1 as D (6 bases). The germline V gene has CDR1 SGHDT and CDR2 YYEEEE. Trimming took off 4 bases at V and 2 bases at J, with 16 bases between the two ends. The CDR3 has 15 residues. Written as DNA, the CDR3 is TGTGCCAGCAGCCTCACAGGGTCGGGGCCCTACGAGCAGTACTTC. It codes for CASSLTGSGPYEQYF.

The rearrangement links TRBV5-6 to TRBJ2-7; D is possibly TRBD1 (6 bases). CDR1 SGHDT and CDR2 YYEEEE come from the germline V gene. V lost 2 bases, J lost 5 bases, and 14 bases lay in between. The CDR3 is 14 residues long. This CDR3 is CASSLQGRSNEQYF. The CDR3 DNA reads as TGTGCCAGCAGCTTACAGGGACGGTCAAACGAGCAGTACTTC.

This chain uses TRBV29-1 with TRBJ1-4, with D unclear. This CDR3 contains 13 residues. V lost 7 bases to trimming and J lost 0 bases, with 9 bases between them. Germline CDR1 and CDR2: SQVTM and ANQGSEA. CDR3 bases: TGCAGCGGCCTTGTTGCAACTAATGAAAAACTGTTTTTT. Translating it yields CSGLVATNEKLFF.

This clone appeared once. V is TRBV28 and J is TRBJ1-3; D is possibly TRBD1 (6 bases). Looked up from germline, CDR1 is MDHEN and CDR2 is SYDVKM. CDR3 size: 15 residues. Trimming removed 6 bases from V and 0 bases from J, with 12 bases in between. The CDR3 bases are TGTGCCAGCAGCCCCGGGGGCAGCTCTGGAAACACCATATATTTT. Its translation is CASSPGGSSGNTIYF.

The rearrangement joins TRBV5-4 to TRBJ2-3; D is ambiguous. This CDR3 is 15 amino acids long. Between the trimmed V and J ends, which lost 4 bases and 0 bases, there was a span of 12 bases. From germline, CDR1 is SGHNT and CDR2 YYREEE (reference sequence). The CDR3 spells CASSRALSSTDTQYF. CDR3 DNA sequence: TGTGCCAGCAGCCGGGCGTTATCTAGCACAGATACGCAGTATTTT. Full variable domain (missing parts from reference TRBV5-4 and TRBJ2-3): ETGVTQSPTHLIKTRGQQVTLRCSSQSGHNTVSWYQQALGQGPQFIFQYYREEENGRGNFPPRFSGLQFPNYSSELNVNALELDDSALYLCASSRALSSTDTQYFGPGTRLTVL.

Here the CDR3 reads CASSLAGNQPQHF. CDR3 nucleotides: TGTGCCAGCAGCCTTGCAGGGAATCAGCCCCAGCATTTT. The chain couples TRBV5-4 to TRBJ1-5; D is perhaps TRBD1 (5 bases). Trimming stripped 4 bases from V and 4 bases from J, with 9 bases between. CDR1 is SGHNT and CDR2 is YYREEE in the germline V gene (reference sequence). CDR3 length: 13 residues.

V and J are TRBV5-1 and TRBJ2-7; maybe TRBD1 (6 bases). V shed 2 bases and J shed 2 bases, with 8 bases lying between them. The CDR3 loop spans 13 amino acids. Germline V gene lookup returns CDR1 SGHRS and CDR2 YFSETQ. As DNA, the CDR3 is TGCGCCAGCAGCTTCACAGGGACCTACGAGCAGTACTTC. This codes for CASSFTGTYEQYF.

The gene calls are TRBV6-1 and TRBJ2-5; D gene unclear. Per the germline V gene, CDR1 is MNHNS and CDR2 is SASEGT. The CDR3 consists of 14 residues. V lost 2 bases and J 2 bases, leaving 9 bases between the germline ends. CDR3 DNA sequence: TGTGCCAGCAGTGAAAGGTGGATTCAAGAGACCCAGTACTTC. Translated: CASSERWIQETQYF.

The CDR3 is CASYLNLYEQYF. CDR3 DNA: TGTGCCAGCTACCTAAACCTCTACGAGCAGTACTTC. This chain connects TRBV19 to TRBJ2-7, with unresolved D. CDR3 length: 12 residues. V gave up 9 bases and J gave up 3 bases, with 12 bases separating them. The germline V gene encodes CDR1 LNHDA and CDR2 SQIVND (reference sequence).

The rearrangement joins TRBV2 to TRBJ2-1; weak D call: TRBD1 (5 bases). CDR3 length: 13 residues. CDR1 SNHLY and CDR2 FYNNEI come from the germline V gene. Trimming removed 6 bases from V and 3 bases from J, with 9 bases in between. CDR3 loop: CASSPRDYNEQFF. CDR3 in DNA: TGTGCCAGCAGCCCCAGGGACTACAATGAGCAGTTCTTC.

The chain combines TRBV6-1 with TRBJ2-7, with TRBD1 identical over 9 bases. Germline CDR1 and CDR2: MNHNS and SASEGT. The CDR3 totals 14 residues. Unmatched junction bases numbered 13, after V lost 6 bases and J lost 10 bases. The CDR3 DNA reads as TGTGCCAGCAGGAGGACAGGGGTCGCCTTCGGTCAGTACTTC. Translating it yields CASRRTGVAFGQYF.

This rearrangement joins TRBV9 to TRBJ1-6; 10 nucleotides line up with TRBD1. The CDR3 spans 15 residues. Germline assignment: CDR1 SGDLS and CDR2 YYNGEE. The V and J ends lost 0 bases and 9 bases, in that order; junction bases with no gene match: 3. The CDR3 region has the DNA TGTGCCAGCAGCGTAGGGACAGGGGGAAGTTCACCCCTCCACTTT. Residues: CASSVGTGGSSPLHF.

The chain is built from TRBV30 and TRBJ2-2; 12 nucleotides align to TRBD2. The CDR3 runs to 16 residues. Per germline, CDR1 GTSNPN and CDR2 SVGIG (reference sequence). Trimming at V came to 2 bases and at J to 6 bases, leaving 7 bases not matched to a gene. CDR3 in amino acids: CAWSPLAGGQAGELFF. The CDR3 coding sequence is TGTGCCTGGAGTCCGCTAGCGGGGGGGCAGGCCGGGGAGCTGTTTTTT.

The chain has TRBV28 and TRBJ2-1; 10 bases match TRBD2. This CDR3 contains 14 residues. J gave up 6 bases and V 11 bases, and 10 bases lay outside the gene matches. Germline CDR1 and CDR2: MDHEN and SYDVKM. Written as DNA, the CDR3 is TGTGCCGCCACTCTAGCGGGAGTTTTCAATGAGCAGTTCTTC. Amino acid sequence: CAATLAGVFNEQFF.

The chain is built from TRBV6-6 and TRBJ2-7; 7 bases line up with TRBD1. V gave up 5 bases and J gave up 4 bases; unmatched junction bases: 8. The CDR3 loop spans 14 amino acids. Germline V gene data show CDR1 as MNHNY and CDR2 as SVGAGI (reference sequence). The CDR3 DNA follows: TGTGCCAGCAGTACTGGGACAGCCCTTTACGAGCAGTACTTC. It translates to CASSTGTALYEQYF.

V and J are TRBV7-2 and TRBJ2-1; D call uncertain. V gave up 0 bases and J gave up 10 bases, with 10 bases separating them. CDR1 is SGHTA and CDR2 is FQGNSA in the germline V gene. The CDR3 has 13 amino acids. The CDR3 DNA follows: TGTGCCAGCAGCTTAGCATCCGGCAGGGAGCAGTTCTTC. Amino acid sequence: CASSLASGREQFF. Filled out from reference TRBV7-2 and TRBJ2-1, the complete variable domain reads GAGVSQSPSNKVTEKGKDVELRCDPISGHTALYWYRQSLGQGLEFLIYFQGNSAPDKSGLPSDRFSAERTGGSVSTLTIQRTQQEDSAVYLCASSLASGREQFFGPGTRLTVL.

CDR3 sequence reads: CASSSLQGPPALETQYF. CDR3 in DNA: TGTGCCAGCAGCTCCCTTCAGGGCCCCCCCGCGTTGGAGACCCAGTACTTC. The rearrangement uses TRBV7-2 and TRBJ2-5; D perhaps matches TRBD1 (5 bases). V lost 4 bases, J lost 5 bases, and 23 bases lay in between. Germline CDR1 reads SGHTA; CDR2 reads FQGNSA. The CDR3 contains 17 residues.

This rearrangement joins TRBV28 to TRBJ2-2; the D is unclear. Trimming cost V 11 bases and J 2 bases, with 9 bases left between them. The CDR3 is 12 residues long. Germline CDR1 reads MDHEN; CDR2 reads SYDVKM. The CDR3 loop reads CACPSNTGELFF. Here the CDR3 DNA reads TGTGCCTGTCCTTCCAACACCGGGGAGCTGTTTTTT.

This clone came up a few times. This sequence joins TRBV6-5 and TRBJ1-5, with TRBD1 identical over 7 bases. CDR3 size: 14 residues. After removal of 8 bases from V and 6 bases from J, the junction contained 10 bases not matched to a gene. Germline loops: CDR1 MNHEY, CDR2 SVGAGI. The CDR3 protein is CASDQTGETQPQHF. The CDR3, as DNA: TGTGCCAGCGACCAAACAGGGGAGACTCAGCCCCAGCATTTT.

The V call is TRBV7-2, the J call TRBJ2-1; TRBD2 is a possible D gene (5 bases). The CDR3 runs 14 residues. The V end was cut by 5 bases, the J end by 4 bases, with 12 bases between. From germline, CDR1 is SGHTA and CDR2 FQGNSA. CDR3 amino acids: CASSTYSEYNEQFF. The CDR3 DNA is TGTGCCAGCAGCACGTATAGCGAGTACAATGAGCAGTTCTTC.

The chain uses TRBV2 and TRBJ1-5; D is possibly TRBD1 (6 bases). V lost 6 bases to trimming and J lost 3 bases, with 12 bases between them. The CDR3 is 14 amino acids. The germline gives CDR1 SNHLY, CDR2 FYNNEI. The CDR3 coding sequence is TGTGCCAGCAGCGCCGGACAGTACAATCAGCCCCAGCATTTT. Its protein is CASSAGQYNQPQHF.